This T cell receptor (beta chain) stems from a study of long-term antiretroviral therapy in people with HIV. Overall study results and limits: After ART, diversity increased yet remained lower than transplant donor controls.

This clone was found a few times. Its antigen is unknown. Participants who had HIV were, without exception, treated in the United States. CDR1 and CDR2 from the germline V gene are SGHTA and FQGTGA. There are 15 residues in the CDR3. The V end lost 5 bases, the J end lost 0 bases, and 11 bases lay between the germline ends. The assay, immunoSEQ v3.0, was run at survey level. Samples were sequenced targeting about 35,000-50,000 T-cell genomes each. Sequencing used immunoSEQ multiplex PCR; TCRdb keeps in-frame clones, though not all of them. The profile shows under 50,000 clones, 94% of them singletons. The rearrangement links TRBV7-3 to TRBJ2-1; D call uncertain. This receptor was taken from a man younger than 45 with HIV. This material consisted of unsorted PBMCs, taken 9 to 9.5 years after starting antiretroviral therapy. CDR3 DNA sequence: TGTGCCAGCAGCCCCGGGCCTAGCTCCTACAATGAGCAGTTCTTC. Its translation is CASSPGPSSYNEQFF.